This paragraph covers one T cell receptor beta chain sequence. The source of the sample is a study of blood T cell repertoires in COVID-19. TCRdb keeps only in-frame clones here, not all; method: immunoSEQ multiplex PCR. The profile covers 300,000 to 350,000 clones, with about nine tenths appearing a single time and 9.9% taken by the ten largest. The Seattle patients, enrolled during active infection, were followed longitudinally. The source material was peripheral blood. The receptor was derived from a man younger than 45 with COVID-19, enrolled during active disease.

CDR3 bases: TGTGCCAGCAGCTCAGTGACAGGGGGGCCCTACGAGCAGTACTTC. Translation: CASSSVTGGPYEQYF. V usage is TRBV7-9 and J usage is TRBJ2-7, with 9 positions matching TRBD1. The CDR3 is 15 residues long. Germline lookup yields CDR1 SEHNR and CDR2 FQNEAQ (reference sequence). J lost 2 bases, V lost 4 bases, and 6 bases had no gene match.